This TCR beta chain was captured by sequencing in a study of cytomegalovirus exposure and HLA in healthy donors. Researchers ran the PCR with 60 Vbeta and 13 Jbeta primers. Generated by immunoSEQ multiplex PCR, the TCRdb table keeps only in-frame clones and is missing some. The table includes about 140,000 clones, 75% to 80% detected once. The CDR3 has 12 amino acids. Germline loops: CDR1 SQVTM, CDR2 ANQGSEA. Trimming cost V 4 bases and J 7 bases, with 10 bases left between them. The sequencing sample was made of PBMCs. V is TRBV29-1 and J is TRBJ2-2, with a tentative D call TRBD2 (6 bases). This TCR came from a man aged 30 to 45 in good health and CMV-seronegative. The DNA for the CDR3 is TGCAGCGTTGGGCGGGACGGCGGGGAGCTGTTTTTT. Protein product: CSVGRDGGELFF.